Shown below are 24 T cell receptor beta chains from a single sample sequenced in a study of blood T cell repertoires in COVID-19. Sequencing used immunoSEQ multiplex PCR; TCRdb keeps in-frame clones, though not all of them. The sample shows about 170,000 clones, less than 90% of them seen only once. Input material: peripheral blood. These receptors were obtained from a woman in her 70s with COVID-19, enrolled during active disease.

V is TRBV5-1 and J is TRBJ2-2, with 7 bases lining up with TRBD1. Germline lookup yields CDR1 SGHRS and CDR2 YFSETQ. This CDR3 comprises 14 residues. V was clipped by 4 bases and J by 5 bases; unmatched bases: 5. CDR3 sequence (DNA): TGCGCCAGCAGCCCCCAGGGGGTGACCGGGGAGCTGTTTTTT. Amino acid sequence: CASSPQGVTGELFF.

The table lists this clone with a count of one. The sample holds other DNA sequences that translate to the same CDR3. The V call is TRBV28, the J call TRBJ2-7, with 9 bases aligning to TRBD1. Germline CDR1 and CDR2: MDHEN and SYDVKM. Germline trimming cut 6 bases from V and 6 bases from J; bases unmatched to any gene: 9. The CDR3 has 14 residues. Here the CDR3 reads CASRTTGQGREQYF. The CDR3 DNA is TGTGCCAGCAGGACAACGGGACAGGGTCGCGAGCAGTACTTC.

The chain has TRBV6-5 and TRBJ1-1, with a possible D match to TRBD1 (5 bases). The CDR3 covers 11 residues. Trimming cost V 6 bases and J 7 bases, with 9 bases left between them. CDR1 is MNHEY, CDR2 SVGAGI, per germline. CDR3 nucleotides: TGTGCCAGCAGGTCAACAGGTGAAGCTTTCTTT. This translates into CASRSTGEAFF.

J is TRBJ1-1 and V is TRBV27; possibly TRBD1 for D (5 bases). Per germline, CDR1 MNHEY and CDR2 SMNVEV (reference sequence). This CDR3 region has 15 residues. With 6 bases removed from V and 2 bases from J, the gap between germline ends came to 16 bases. The CDR3 DNA reads TGTGCCAGCAGACCCCCGACGACAGTTAACACTGAAGCTTTCTTT. Its translation: CASRPPTTVNTEAFF.

The chain is built from TRBV2 and TRBJ1-4; 12 bases match TRBD1. The length of the CDR3 is 16 residues. CDR1 and CDR2 from the germline V gene are SNHLY and FYNNEI. V shed 6 bases and J 5 bases; nucleotides not matched to a gene: 7. The CDR3, as DNA: TGTGCCAGCAGGGGGACAGGGGGCGCCTCCAATGAAAAACTGTTTTTT. Residues: CASRGTGGASNEKLFF.

V is TRBV3-1 (or the pseudogene TRBV3-2) and J is TRBJ2-7, with TRBD2 matching 9 bases. V was clipped by 1 base and J by 5 bases; unmatched bases: 6. The CDR3 loop spans 15 amino acids. Germline CDR1 is LGHDT and CDR2 is YNNKEL (reference sequence). The CDR3 is CASSQGLSSGNEQYF. CDR3 coding DNA: TGTGCCAGCAGCCAAGGGTTGTCTAGCGGGAACGAGCAGTACTTC.

V usage is TRBV6-2 or TRBV6-3 and J usage is TRBJ2-3; 10 nucleotides align to TRBD2. Germline trimming cut 2 bases from V and 2 bases from J; bases unmatched to any gene: 10. Germline CDR1 and CDR2: MNHEY and SVGEGT. The CDR3 runs to 18 residues. The CDR3 region is CASSYATPSGGATDTQYF. The CDR3 bases are TGTGCCAGCAGTTACGCCACCCCCAGCGGGGGGGCCACAGATACGCAGTATTTT.

For the CDR3, the DNA is TGCGCCAGCAGATGGGCAGGGGATAGCAATCAGCCCCAGCATTTT. As protein: CASRWAGDSNQPQHF. V gene TRBV5-1 combines with J gene TRBJ1-5, with a tentative D call TRBD1 (6 bases). This CDR3 region has 15 residues. Germline-derived CDR1 and CDR2 are SGHRS and YFSETQ. Trimming took off 5 bases at V and 0 bases at J, with 12 bases between the two ends.

The rearrangement links TRBV19 to TRBJ2-1, with TRBD1 matching over 8 bases. The J segment lost 5 bases and the V segment lost 3 bases, leaving 6 bases of the junction unmatched. CDR3 length equals 15 residues. CDR1 LNHDA and CDR2 SQIVND come from the germline V gene (reference sequence). CDR3 in amino acids: CASSIRQGPNNEQFF. The DNA of the CDR3 is TGTGCCAGTAGTATCCGACAGGGGCCAAACAATGAGCAGTTCTTC.

The V call is TRBV6-4, the J call TRBJ2-3, with 11 bases identical to TRBD2. The germline gives CDR1 MRHNA, CDR2 SNTAGT. J gave up 4 bases and V 9 bases, and 6 bases lay outside the gene matches. The CDR3 has 14 amino acids. The chain's CDR3 is CARLLAGESDTQYF. In nucleotides, the CDR3 is TGTGCCAGACTACTAGCGGGGGAGTCAGATACGCAGTATTTT.

Only a few counts were recorded for this clone. V is TRBV4-1 and J is TRBJ1-2; 7 positions match TRBD1. Germline values: CDR1 MGHRA, CDR2 YSYEKL. The ends lost 3 bases at V and 3 bases at J; junction bases unmatched: 19. The CDR3 is 19 amino acids. The CDR3 sequence: CASSHTRIFRGPTDYGYTF. The CDR3 bases are TGCGCCAGCAGCCACACGAGAATTTTTAGGGGGCCAACGGACTATGGCTACACCTTC.

The CDR3 DNA is TGTGCCAGCAGTTACGACGAGGGCACTGAAGCTTTCTTT. Its translation: CASSYDEGTEAFF. V gene TRBV6-6 combines with J gene TRBJ1-1, with D unclear. The CDR3 sequence is 13 residues long. Germline V CDR1 and CDR2: MNHNY, SVGAGI (reference sequence). Trimming stripped 2 bases from V and 4 bases from J, with 8 bases between.

The V call is TRBV12-3 or TRBV12-4, the J call TRBJ2-2, with a possible D match to TRBD2 (5 bases). Trimming removed 6 bases from V and 6 bases from J, with 11 bases in between. The CDR3 has 13 amino acids. The CDR3: CASRTTAAGELFF. The CDR3 nucleotides read TGTGCCAGCAGGACAACAGCGGCCGGGGAGCTGTTTTTT.

This clone was observed a few times. This chain uses TRBV6-5 with TRBJ1-2; 9 bases fit TRBD1. Germline trimming cut 6 bases from V and 5 bases from J; bases unmatched to any gene: 7. CDR1 is MNHEY, CDR2 SVGAGI, per germline. CDR3 size: 14 residues. The CDR3 spells CASRTETGGYGYTF. As DNA, the CDR3 is TGTGCCAGCAGAACAGAGACAGGGGGTTATGGCTACACCTTC.

This chain uses TRBV2 with TRBJ2-1; 9 bases fit TRBD1. The CDR3 is made up of 17 amino acids. Germline lookup yields CDR1 SNHLY and CDR2 FYNNEI. The trim removed 6 bases at V and 1 base at J, leaving 10 bases unmatched. This CDR3 reads CASRTGKQGASYNEQFF. CDR3 coding DNA: TGTGCCAGCAGAACTGGGAAACAGGGGGCATCCTACAATGAGCAGTTCTTC. The full variable domain, its missing parts supplied by reference TRBV2 and TRBJ2-1, is EPEVTQTPSHQVTQMGQEVILRCVPISNHLYFYWYRQILGQKVEFLVSFYNNEISEKSEIFDDQFSVERPDGSNFTLKIRSTKLEDSAMYFCASRTGKQGASYNEQFFGPGTRLTVL.

The chain employs TRBV28 and TRBJ2-1; TRBD1 agrees at 8 bases. CDR1 MDHEN and CDR2 SYDVKM come from the germline V gene. V trimming: 6 bases; J trimming: 4 bases; junction bases outside the gene matches: 8. This CDR3 comprises 15 residues. The CDR3 reads CASRPDRGGYNEQFF. The CDR3 nucleotides are TGTGCCAGCAGACCCGACAGGGGCGGTTACAATGAGCAGTTCTTC.

The J gene is TRBJ1-1, the V gene TRBV7-2; D unresolved. This CDR3 region has 13 residues. Germline-derived CDR1 and CDR2 are SGHTA and FQGNSA. Between the trimmed V and J ends, which lost 4 bases and 0 bases, there was a span of 6 bases. CDR3 DNA: TGTGCCAGCAGCTCTTACATGAACACTGAAGCTTTCTTT. Its protein is CASSSYMNTEAFF.

This rearrangement joins TRBV29-1 to TRBJ1-2; 7 nucleotides match TRBD1. The junction had 4 bases not matched to a gene; V was cut back by 4 bases and J by 8 bases. This CDR3 is built from 11 residues. Germline-derived CDR1 and CDR2 are SQVTM and ANQGSEA. The CDR3 is CSVGQGGGYTF. The CDR3 region has the DNA TGCAGCGTTGGCCAGGGGGGAGGCTACACCTTC.

This sequence joins TRBV12-5 and TRBJ1-1; D may be TRBD1 (5 bases). This CDR3 is built from 15 residues. Trimming cost V 0 bases and J 1 base, with 9 bases left between them. Germline V CDR1 and CDR2: LGHNT, FRNRAP. Here the CDR3 DNA reads TGTGCTAGTGGTTTGGTACTCGGGGGGAACACTGAAGCTTTCTTT. As protein: CASGLVLGGNTEAFF.

V and J are TRBV2 and TRBJ2-7, with D perhaps TRBD1 (5 bases). Germline CDR1 and CDR2: SNHLY and FYNNEI. Trimming shortened V by 8 bases and J by 3 bases, and 8 bases separated the two germline ends. The CDR3 totals 11 residues. The CDR3: CASYDSYEQYF. The CDR3, as DNA: TGTGCCAGCTACGACAGCTACGAGCAGTACTTC.

The chain's CDR3 is CASSWTVDHGYTF. CDR3 in DNA: TGTGCCAGCAGTTGGACAGTAGACCATGGCTACACCTTC. This chain uses TRBV5-8 with TRBJ1-2; maybe TRBD1 (6 bases). Germline CDR1 and CDR2: SGHTS and YDEGEE. The CDR3 length is 13 residues. The V end was cut by 5 bases, the J end by 6 bases, with 14 bases between.

The chain combines TRBV3-1 (or the pseudogene TRBV3-2) with TRBJ2-3; 10 bases map to TRBD2. V lost 1 base and J lost 4; bases outside the gene matches: 5. Germline assignment: CDR1 LGHDT and CDR2 YNNKEL (reference sequence). CDR3 length: 16 residues. The DNA of the CDR3 is TGTGCCAGCAGCCAAGGGAGCGGGGGGGGTGCAGATACGCAGTATTTT. It is translated as CASSQGSGGGADTQYF.

J is TRBJ2-7 and V is TRBV5-4, with TRBD1 matching over 8 bases. The CDR3 runs 15 residues. The ends lost 3 bases at V and 1 base at J; junction bases unmatched: 6. Germline V gene lookup returns CDR1 SGHNT and CDR2 YYREEE (reference sequence). The CDR3 spells CASSSYRGESYEQYF. The CDR3 DNA reads TGTGCCAGCAGCTCGTACAGGGGGGAGTCCTACGAGCAGTACTTC. Combining the CDR3 with reference TRBV5-4 and TRBJ2-7 gives the whole variable domain ETGVTQSPTHLIKTRGQQVTLRCSSQSGHNTVSWYQQALGQGPQFIFQYYREEENGRGNFPPRFSGLQFPNYSSELNVNALELDDSALYLCASSSYRGESYEQYFGPGTRLTVT.

The genes are TRBV14 and TRBJ1-2, with TRBD1 matching over 8 bases. From germline, CDR1 is SGHDN and CDR2 FVKESK. The V segment lost 4 bases and the J segment 2 bases; nucleotides outside the gene matches: 6. The CDR3 spans 15 residues. In nucleotides, the CDR3 is TGTGCCAGCAGCCCCGGGACAGGTGGAAACTATGGCTACACCTTC. Translation: CASSPGTGGNYGYTF.